Sequencing of this T cell receptor (beta chain) was carried out in a study of cytomegalovirus exposure and HLA in healthy donors listed by TCRdb under 2017. As for the study more broadly: An earlier analysis of a few hundred of the donors reported 250 to 350 Gb of sequence data and 117 million unique TCR beta sequences obtained from some 200 million T cells. Approximately 330 gigabases of sequencing data and roughly 80 million unique TCR sequences made up an early release that covered 500 to 650 HLA-typed donors. The genetic ancestry cluster associated with self-reported Caucasian donors included 81% of the roughly 380 genotyped donors. The study aimed to test whether cataloging public T cell receptors could reveal signatures of past pathogen exposure. The study used immunosequencing to profile the T cell repertoires of more than 650 subjects and linked those repertoires to cytomegalovirus serostatus. Besides the first cohort of approximately 710 subjects, a separate validation cohort made up of roughly 130 different subjects was used. High-throughput TCR immunosequencing, statistical association of individual TCRs with disease status, and machine learning were combined to predict cytomegalovirus infection status. In a later analysis, previously published TCR beta repertoires from 600 to 850 donors were re-analyzed and high-resolution HLA genotyping was added so that TCR occurrence patterns could be studied. The later analysis used no new phenotypic data to find candidate immune exposures, relying instead on TCR beta sequences and their occurrence across donors. An earlier analysis of around 580 of the donors used high-throughput TCR beta sequencing to judge whether each TCR beta V gene segment behaved as functional or pseudogenic. Donor age, sex, ethnicity and CMV serostatus were compiled alongside the repertoire data. A later genetic analysis used genome-wide SNP genotypes for about three fifths of the roughly 700 donors, treating that subset as a discovery cohort. Every repertoire in the discovery cohort had been generated on one and the same sequencing platform. Class I and class II HLA loci were covered by the typing at four-digit resolution. The number of typed donors differed by locus: roughly 620-630 for A, B, C, DRB1 and DQB1; approximately 520 for DQA1; 606 for DPA1; and roughly 490 for DPB1. Several DR-DQ haplotypes were treated as single units for association and clustering because of strong linkage in the cohort. Among approximately 370 genotyped donors of the cohort, an average of around 250,000 unique TCR beta nucleotide sequences was sequenced per donor, of which roughly 18% were non-productive.

Results and caveats for the whole study, not just this receptor: In an earlier analysis of some 550 of the donors, most TCR beta V segments were observed in productive rearrangements about 90% or about 30% of the time, broadly matching IMGT annotations. A later analysis found that HLA-associated TCR beta chains were more clonally expanded and had lower generation probabilities than equally common non-associated chains. Linkage disequilibrium might explain the correlated functional status among segregating V segments, but an unknown experimental factor could not be ruled out. When HLA alleles, especially DR and DQ, strongly co-occurred, TCR associations were difficult to assign to individual alleles. A group of highly shared sequence variants was considered likely to be a technical artifact of the sequencing pipeline. Because HLA typing was missing for some donors at each locus, association tests included only the typed subset. Several of the top co-occurrence clusters appeared to be linked to parvovirus B19, influenza, CMV and Epstein-Barr virus, according to a later analysis. In a later analysis, 16,951 TCR beta sequences were associated with specific HLA alleles at a false discovery rate of 0.05. An association between a missense DCLRE1C variant and V-gene and J-gene trimming of TCR beta chains was found in a later genetic analysis and replicated in an independent cohort. In a later analysis, the rate of TCR association differed among HLA loci, with DRB1 alleles having the most associated TCRs and HLA-C alleles having the fewest. A few of the identified cytomegalovirus-associated TCR beta chains were confirmed in vitro to be specific for cytomegalovirus antigens. Compared with the roughly 720-donor mean, donors in an Asian-associated ancestry cluster had fewer N-insertions in productive TCRs, according to a later genetic analysis. Because counts were too low, about 18 rarely observed V segments, including chromosome 9 orphons, were left out of the earlier analysis of some 600 of the donors. The authors suggested that the approach could potentially be generalized to other disease states and immunological phenotypes. A further reported finding was that TCR beta sequences accurately predicted the HLA-A and HLA-B alleles for most subjects in the first cohort. The study gave a list of roughly 150 TCR beta chains associated with cytomegalovirus. Immune exposure information for the cohort was limited to CMV serostatus. In a later analysis, most CMV-associated TCR beta chains were found to appear HLA-restricted, with HLA associations seemingly driven largely by CMV exposure. Sequencing depth was assumed to be roughly uniform across donors in the presence/absence analyses, though that assumption may not hold. The classifier was reported to diagnose cytomegalovirus status with high specificity and sensitivity in both the original cohort and the validation cohort. In this cohort, only TCR beta chains were sequenced, and detectable features were limited by the absence of alpha or paired-chain data. Most TCR sequences were seen in very few donors, while some public TCRs were found in many individuals.

As for this clone: What this receptor recognizes is not known. No per-base quality is available; no much larger clone lies one base away.

Library construction relied on the immunoSEQ multiplex PCR assay. For the multiplex PCR, a mixture combining 60 forward primers for TCR Vbeta segments and 13 reverse primers for TCR Jbeta segments was used. The CDR3 region of rearranged TCR beta genes was amplified from genomic DNA by a multiplex PCR assay. The Illumina HiSeq System was used to sequence the amplified TCR beta libraries as 87-base-pair reads. The authors' pipeline ran thus. In a later analysis, tens of millions of unique TCR beta chains were counted across the roughly 610 repertoires, and approximately 11 million of these chains were shared by at least two donors. Raw reads were error-corrected and collapsed into unique sequences with a nearest-neighbor algorithm that merged closely related sequences to remove PCR and sequencing errors. Alignment of CDR3 sequences to IMGT reference sequences was used to assign V, D and J gene segments. For a sequence to be retained, a match of at least six nucleotides was required to both a V gene segment and a J gene segment. A rearrangement counted as productive if the CDR3 had no stop codons and remained in frame with V and J, and every other rearrangement counted as non-productive. Following IMGT convention, CDR3 was defined as the stretch from the second conserved V-encoded cysteine up to the conserved J-encoded phenylalanine. Sequences without an unambiguous match to a single V gene segment were excluded from the earlier analysis of several hundred of the donors. An earlier analysis of 587 of the donors called V segments functional above 56.7% productive rearrangements and segregating when the between-donor standard deviation exceeded 5%. A statistical classification framework was developed to diagnose cytomegalovirus status using the catalog of TCR beta chain sequences. In a later analysis, TCR nucleotide sequences were compared against IMGT/GENE-DB human TR gene sequences so that V and J genes could be assigned. Using the TCRdist pipeline, a later analysis assigned CDR3 sequences along with most-parsimonious VDJ recombination scenarios. A later analysis defined each TCR beta chain by its CDR3 amino acid sequence plus V-gene family, and excluded reads lacking a unique V-gene family. To address suspected cross-contamination and a sequencing artifact, a later analysis removed roughly 580 highly shared, low-generation-probability nucleotide sequences. A later analysis calculated a clonal expansion index for each public chain from normalized within-repertoire ranks of inferred template counts. In a later analysis, generation probabilities were computed with a VDJ recombination model fitted to out-of-frame rearrangements, and the resulting probabilities were checked against IGoR. A later analysis scored TCR-TCR, TCR-HLA and TCR-CMV co-occurrence with hypergeometric tests, applying a repertoire-size bias correction to TCR pairs. False discovery rates were estimated in a later analysis by permuting HLA or CMV assignments 20 times. A later analysis grouped co-occurring TCRs with DBSCAN, adding TCRdist sequence similarity when clustering within HLA-allele-positive subsets. For co-occurrence clustering, repertoires with fewer than 30,000 or more than 120,000 public chains were excluded, along with 4 to 6 repertoires with anomalous nucleotide sharing. TCRdb obtained this table from immuneACCESS and retained in-frame rearrangements with V and J assigned. These tables miss some clones; where compared with another copy, unresolved V genes account for less than half of the shortfall, and the remainder is unexplained. V, J and clone size reflect that table, while D and trimming were determined from the DNA. The sample table shows 150,000 to 200,000 clones, and more than 70% are seen once. The ten largest clonotypes hold about 0.39% of the sample.

In total, roughly 670 healthy bone marrow donors made up the cohort. At the time of sampling, all cohort members were nominally healthy, though unrecorded immune exposures were likely present. The donor was CMV seronegative and was included in the group of under 450 seronegative cohort members. A peripheral blood sample was provided by each donor, and peripheral blood mononuclear cells were used for TCR beta sequencing. The Qiagen DNeasy Blood Extraction Kit was used to extract genomic DNA from the blood cell samples. The receptor's source is a boy aged 2 to 9 in good health and CMV-seronegative. Material for sequencing was PBMCs.

The CDR3 corresponds to CASSELGTVYTGELFF. The DNA sequence is given as TGTGCCAGCAGTGAATTAGGGACAGTTTACACCGGGGAGCTGTTTTTT. The chain links TRBV2 with TRBJ2-2; 7 central nucleotides agree with TRBD1. The CDR3 has 16 amino acids, counting the end cysteine and phenylalanine. Left in the record is the CDR3 DNA by itself, 48 bases read in frame from the first base. CDR1 and CDR2 (SNHLY, FYNNEI) derive from the germline V gene. V lost 2 bases and J lost 3 bases, and the count of bases not matched to a germline gene is 6.